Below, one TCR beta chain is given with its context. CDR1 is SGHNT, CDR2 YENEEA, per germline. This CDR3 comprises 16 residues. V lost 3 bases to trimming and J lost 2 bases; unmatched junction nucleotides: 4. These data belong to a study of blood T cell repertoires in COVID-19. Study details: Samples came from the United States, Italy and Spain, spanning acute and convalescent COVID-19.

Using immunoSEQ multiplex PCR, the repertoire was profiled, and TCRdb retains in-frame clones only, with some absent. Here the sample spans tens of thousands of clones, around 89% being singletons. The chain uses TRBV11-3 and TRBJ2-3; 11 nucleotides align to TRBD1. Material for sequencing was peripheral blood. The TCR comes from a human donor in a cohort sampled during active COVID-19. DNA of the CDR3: TGTGCCAGCAGCTTCGGGACAGGGGGTCCCACAGATACGCAGTATTTT. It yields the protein CASSFGTGGPTDTQYF.